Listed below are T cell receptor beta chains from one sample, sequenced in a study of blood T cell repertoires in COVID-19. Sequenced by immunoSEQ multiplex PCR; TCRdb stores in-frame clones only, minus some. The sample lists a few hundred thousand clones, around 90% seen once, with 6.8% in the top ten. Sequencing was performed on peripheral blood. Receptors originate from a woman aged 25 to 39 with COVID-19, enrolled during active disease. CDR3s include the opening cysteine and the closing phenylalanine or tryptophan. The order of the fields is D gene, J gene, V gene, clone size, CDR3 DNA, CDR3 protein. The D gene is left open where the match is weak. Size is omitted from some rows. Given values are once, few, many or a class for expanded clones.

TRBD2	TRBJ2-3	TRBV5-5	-	TGTGCCAGCAGGATCGTTCGACTAGCGGGTCCCACAGATACGCAGTATTTT	CASRIVRLAGPTDTQYF
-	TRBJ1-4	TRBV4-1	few	TGCGCCAGCAGCCAAGGGGGCGGGACCTCTAATGAAAAACTGTTTTTT	CASSQGGGTSNEKLFF
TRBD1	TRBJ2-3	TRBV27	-	TGTGCCAGCAGCCTTTTTTCTCTTACAGGGGCGAGCACAGATACGCAGTATTTT	CASSLFSLTGASTDTQYF
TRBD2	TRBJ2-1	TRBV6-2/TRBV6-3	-	TGTGCCAGCAGTGGCCTAGCGGGAGGGAGGTCCTACAATGAGCAGTTCTTC	CASSGLAGGRSYNEQFF
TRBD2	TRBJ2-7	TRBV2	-	TGTGCCAGCAGTGAGACTAGCGGAGGCTACGAGCAGTACTTC	CASSETSGGYEQYF
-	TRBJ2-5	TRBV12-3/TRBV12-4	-	TGTGCCAGCAGTTTTCGGGAGACCCAGTACTTC	CASSFRETQYF
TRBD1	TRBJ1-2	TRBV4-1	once	TGCGCCAGCAGCCAAACGACAGGGAAGCTTGGCTACACCTTC	CASSQTTGKLGYTF
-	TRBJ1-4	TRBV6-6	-	TGTGCCAGCAGTTATGGGGGGACTAATGAAAAACTGTTTTTT	CASSYGGTNEKLFF
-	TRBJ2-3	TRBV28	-	TGTGCCAGCAAGGAGGCTAGCACAGATACGCAGTATTTT	CASKEASTDTQYF
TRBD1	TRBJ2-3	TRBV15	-	TGTGCCACCAGCAGAGAACGACAAGGGGGCCGAGTGGCGCAGTATTTT	CATSRERQGGRVAQYF
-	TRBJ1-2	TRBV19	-	TGTGCCAGTAGTAACCCGGGTGGCTATGGCTACACCTTC	CASSNPGGYGYTF
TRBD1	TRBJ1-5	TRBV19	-	TGTGCCAGTAGTATTGAGGGGGCCAGGGATTGGAATCAGCCCCAGCATTTT	CASSIEGARDWNQPQHF
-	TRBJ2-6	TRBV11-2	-	TGTGCCAGCAGCCCCCCGACAGCGGGGGCCAACGTCCTGACTTTC	CASSPPTAGANVLTF
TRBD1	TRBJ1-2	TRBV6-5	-	TGTGCCAGCAGCCCATACAGGGGAATCAGCTATGGCTACACCTTC	CASSPYRGISYGYTF
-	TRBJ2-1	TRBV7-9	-	TGTGCCAGCAGCCCTAGCAATGAGCAGTTCTTC	CASSPSNEQFF
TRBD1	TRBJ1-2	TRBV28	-	TGTGCCAGCAGCCTGGACAGGACCTATGGCTACACCTTC	CASSLDRTYGYTF
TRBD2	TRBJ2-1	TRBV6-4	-	TGTGCCAGCAGTAAGACTAGCGGCCTTTACAATGAGCAGTTCTTC	CASSKTSGLYNEQFF
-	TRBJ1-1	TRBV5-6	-	TGTGCCAGCAGCCGAAGAGAGAACACTGAAGCTTTCTTT	CASSRRENTEAFF
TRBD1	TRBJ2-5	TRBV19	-	TGTGCCAGTAGTATTGGACAGGGTGGGGAGACCCAGTACTTC	CASSIGQGGETQYF
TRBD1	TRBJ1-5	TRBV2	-	TGTGCCAGCAGCGCCGACAGGGATCACTTTCAGCCCCAGCATTTT	CASSADRDHFQPQHF
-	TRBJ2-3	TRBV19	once	TGTGCCAGTAGTAGGGGCGCCGCAGATACGCAGTATTTT	CASSRGAADTQYF
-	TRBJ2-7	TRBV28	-	TGTGCCAGCAGTTTTATCTCGGGACTGACGTTTGTAGAGCAGTACTTC	CASSFISGLTFVEQYF
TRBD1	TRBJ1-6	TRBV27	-	TGTGCCAGCAGTTTAGGCCCCGGACAGGGGTTTAATTCACCCCTCCACTTT	CASSLGPGQGFNSPLHF
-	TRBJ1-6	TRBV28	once	TGTGCCAGCAGTTTGTCTTCCGGGCAGGGGAATTCACCCCTCCACTTT	CASSLSSGQGNSPLHF
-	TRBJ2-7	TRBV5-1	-	TGCGCCAGCAGCCTCGGAGGCTACGAGCAGTACTTC	CASSLGGYEQYF
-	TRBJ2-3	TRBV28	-	TGTGCCAGCAGACTAGGAGGGCCGGGCACAGATACGCAGTATTTT	CASRLGGPGTDTQYF
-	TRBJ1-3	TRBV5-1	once	TGCGCCAGCAGCTTGAACGGTGGAAACACCATATATTTT	CASSLNGGNTIYF
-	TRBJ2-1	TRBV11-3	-	TGTGCCAGCAGCCCCCGGGGGAACAATGAGCAGTTCTTC	CASSPRGNNEQFF
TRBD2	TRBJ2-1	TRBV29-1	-	TGCAGCGGGTGGGGGACTAGCGGGAGCAATGAGCAGTTCTTC	CSGWGTSGSNEQFF
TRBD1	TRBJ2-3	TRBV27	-	TGTGCCAGCAGTGGGGACAGCTTAGTTGGGGATACGCAGTATTTT	CASSGDSLVGDTQYF
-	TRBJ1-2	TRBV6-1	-	TGTGCCAGCAGTGAATTGACGGCAGGGGATATCTATGGCTACACCTTC	CASSELTAGDIYGYTF
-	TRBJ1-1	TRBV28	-	TGTGCCAGCAACCCTAGAGGCAGAGGGAACACTGAAGCTTTCTTT	CASNPRGRGNTEAFF
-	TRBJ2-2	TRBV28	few	TGTGCCAGCAGCCGGATACAGGGTTTTGGCACCGGGGAGCTGTTTTTT	CASSRIQGFGTGELFF
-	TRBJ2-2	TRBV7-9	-	TGTGCCAGCAGCTTTTCACAAAACACCGGGGAGCTGTTTTTT	CASSFSQNTGELFF
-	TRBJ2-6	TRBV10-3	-	TGTGCCATCAGTGATCACTCCGGGGGAGTGGGGGCCAACGTCCTGACTTTC	CAISDHSGGVGANVLTF
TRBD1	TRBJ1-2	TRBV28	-	TGTGCCAGCACCTTCACAGGGGGCATGAACTATGGCTACACCTTC	CASTFTGGMNYGYTF
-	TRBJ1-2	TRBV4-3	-	TGCGCCAGCAGCCAAGATCTGAGCGGGGAGTATGGCTACACCTTC	CASSQDLSGEYGYTF
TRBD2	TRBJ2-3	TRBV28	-	TGTGCCAGCAGTCAGGGACTAGCGGGAGTGGGCACAGATACGCAGTATTTT	CASSQGLAGVGTDTQYF
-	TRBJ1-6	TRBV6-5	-	TGTGCCAGCAGTTTCTCACAGGGAAGTGGCTCACCCCTCCACTTT	CASSFSQGSGSPLHF
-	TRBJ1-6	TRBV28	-	TGTGCCAGCAGCGCAGGACACCTCTATAATTCACCCCTCCACTTT	CASSAGHLYNSPLHF
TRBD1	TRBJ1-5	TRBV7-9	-	TGTGCCAGCAGCTTATGGCAGGGGGTAGGTAGCAATCAGCCCCAGCATTTT	CASSLWQGVGSNQPQHF
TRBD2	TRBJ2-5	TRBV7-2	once	TGTGCCAGCAGCGACCCCCTAGCGGGAGGAATAGAGACCCAGTACTTC	CASSDPLAGGIETQYF
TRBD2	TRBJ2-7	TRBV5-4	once	TGTGCCAGCAGCTTGTATCGGACTAGTAGGACCTACGAGCAGTACTTC	CASSLYRTSRTYEQYF
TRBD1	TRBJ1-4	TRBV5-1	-	TGCGCCAGCAAACCTAACAGGGGGCCGGGTGAAAAACTGTTTTTT	CASKPNRGPGEKLFF
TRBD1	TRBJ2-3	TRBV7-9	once	TGTGCCAGCAGGCCGGACAGGGCCCTTGCCACAGATACGCAGTATTTT	CASRPDRALATDTQYF
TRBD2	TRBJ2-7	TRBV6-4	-	TGTGCCAGCAGTGACTCTAGCGGGAGGGAAGGCGAGCAGTACTTC	CASSDSSGREGEQYF
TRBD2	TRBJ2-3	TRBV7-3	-	TGTGCCAGCAGCCCCCAGGGGGTAGCGGGAGTTACGCAGTATTTT	CASSPQGVAGVTQYF
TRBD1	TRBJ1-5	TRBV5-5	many	TGTGCCAGCAGCTGGGACAGGGGAAGCAATCAGCCCCAGCATTTT	CASSWDRGSNQPQHF
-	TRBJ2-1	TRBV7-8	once	TGTGCCAGCAGCTTTGGGCTAGCCCCTGAGCAGTTCTTC	CASSFGLAPEQFF
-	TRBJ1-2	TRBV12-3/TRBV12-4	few	TGTGCCAGCAGTACGGGTCAAGACTATGGCTACACCTTC	CASSTGQDYGYTF
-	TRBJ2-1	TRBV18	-	TGTGCCAGCTCACCACCGGGCGCTGGAGGGTACAATGAGCAGTTCTTC	CASSPPGAGGYNEQFF
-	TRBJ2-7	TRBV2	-	TGTGCCAGCGTTGGCGGAAACTCCTACGAGCAGTACTTC	CASVGGNSYEQYF